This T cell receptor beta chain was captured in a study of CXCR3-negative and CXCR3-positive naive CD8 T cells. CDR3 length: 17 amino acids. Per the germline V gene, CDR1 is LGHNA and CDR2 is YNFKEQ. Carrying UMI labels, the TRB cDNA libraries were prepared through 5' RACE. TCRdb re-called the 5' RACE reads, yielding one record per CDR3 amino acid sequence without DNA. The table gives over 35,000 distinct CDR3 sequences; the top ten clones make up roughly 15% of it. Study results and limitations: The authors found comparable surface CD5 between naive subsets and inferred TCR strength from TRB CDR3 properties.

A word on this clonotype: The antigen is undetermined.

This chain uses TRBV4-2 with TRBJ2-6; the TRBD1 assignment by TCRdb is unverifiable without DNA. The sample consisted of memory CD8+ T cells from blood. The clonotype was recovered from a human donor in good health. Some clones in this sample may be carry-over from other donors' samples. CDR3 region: CASSQGQSPSGANVLTF.